Detailed here is one T cell receptor beta chain. This CDR3 comprises 18 residues. Trimming took 1 base from V and 0 from J; bases not matched to a gene: 11. The germline CDR1 and CDR2 sequences are SGHRS and YFSETQ. The data are from a study of blood T cell repertoires in COVID-19. Study context: Specimens from acute and convalescent COVID-19 originated in the United States, Italy and Spain.

Study processing details: By means of reference gene primer amplification, nucleated cell counts were estimated. Data came from immunoSEQ multiplex PCR; TCRdb stores just in-frame clones and leaves some out. V, J and clone size were drawn from that table, and D and trimming were deduced from the DNA. The table records under 300,000 clones, about 87% of them present only once. The sequenced sample was peripheral blood. This clonotype was sampled from a woman between 65 and 79 years old with active or convalescent COVID-19. This chain uses TRBV5-1 with TRBJ2-7, with 9 bases matching TRBD1. The CDR3, as DNA: TGCGCCAGCAGCTTGCGGTCCCGACAGGGGGTGAACTCCTACGAGCAGTACTTC. As protein: CASSLRSRQGVNSYEQYF.